This TCR beta chain was found in a study of T cells in Graves' hyperthyroidism and ophthalmopathy. Remarks on this clonotype: Its cognate antigen is unknown.

Amplification yielded TCR beta CDR3 regions, with RNA transcripts as the source. The TCR CDR3 first-round RT-PCR relied on the HTBI primer set. TCRdb reprocessed the multiplex PCR reads with MiXCR, giving one entry per CDR3 protein. The repertoire holds under 450,000 distinct CDR3 sequences, with less than 20% as singletons. Study-wide results and caveats: The model forecast ophthalmopathy, anticipating it by a median around 6.5 months before onset. Ophthalmopathy was separated from stable hyperthyroidism by a 13 V-J model. Most thyroid clonotypes expanded above 0.001 were also detected in blood.

Germline V CDR1 and CDR2: MNHEY, SMNVEV (reference sequence). The ends were cut back, 5 bases at V and 0 bases at J, with 14 bases in the middle. The length of the CDR3 is 15 residues. The TCR sequence derives from a young woman with Graves' hyperthyroidism. Material for sequencing was blood. V is TRBV27 and J is TRBJ2-7; D tentatively fits TRBD1 or TRBD2 (6 bases each). CDR3 in amino acids: CASSPWGASSYEQYF. CDR3 nucleotides: TGTGCCAGCAGTCCCTGGGGGGCCAGCTCCTACGAGCAGTACTTC.